These 5 T cell receptor beta chains were all obtained from the same sample, sequenced in a study of OX40 agonist ivuxolimab in advanced cancers. Sequencing was performed with immunoSEQ multiplex PCR; in TCRdb, only in-frame clones are kept and a portion is missing. The repertoire includes tens of thousands of clones, about 90% of them detected once, and less than 0.55% sits in the top ten. Sequencing used CD4+ or CD8+ T cells sorted from blood, obtained in a trial of the OX40 agonist ivuxolimab. The receptor source for this set is an adult with an advanced solid tumor such as melanoma, head and neck, liver or kidney cancer.

The chain couples TRBV7-8 to TRBJ2-7, with 7 bases fitting TRBD2. This CDR3 region has 15 residues. The V segment lost 4 bases and the J segment 0 bases; nucleotides outside the gene matches: 6. Per germline, CDR1 SGHVS and CDR2 FQNEAQ. CDR3 residues: CASSSPKRGSYEQYF. CDR3 in DNA: TGTGCCAGCAGCTCGCCCAAGCGGGGCTCCTACGAGCAGTACTTC.

The chain carries TRBV18 and TRBJ2-7; 9 bases map to TRBD2. The CDR3 length is 14 residues. CDR1 is KGHSH and CDR2 is LQKENI in the germline V gene. With 6 bases clipped from V and 1 base from J, the junction kept 4 bases outside the gene matches. This CDR3 reads CASSWTSESYEQYF. The DNA of the CDR3 is TGTGCCAGCTCCTGGACTAGCGAATCCTACGAGCAGTACTTC.

The chain employs TRBV5-4 and TRBJ2-3, with 8 positions matching TRBD2. The V gene end was trimmed by 0 bases and the J gene end by 1 base; junction bases not matched to a gene: 1. The germline V gene encodes CDR1 SGHNT and CDR2 YYREEE (reference sequence). The CDR3 covers 15 residues. The CDR3 coding sequence is TGTGCCAGCAGCTTGGTACTAGCGGGCACAGATACGCAGTATTTT. Translation gives CASSLVLAGTDTQYF.

The chain carries TRBV28 and TRBJ2-3; D remains unclear. This CDR3 has 15 residues. CDR1 MDHEN and CDR2 SYDVKM come from the germline V gene. V lost 7 bases to trimming and J lost 1 base, with 15 bases between them. The CDR3 DNA reads as TGTGCCAGCAATCCCACCGGTGGGGGCACAGATACGCAGTATTTT. This translates into CASNPTGGGTDTQYF.

The rearrangement joins TRBV2 to TRBJ2-7; 7 bases line up with TRBD1. V lost 6 bases and J lost 3; bases outside the gene matches: 8. CDR3 length: 14 amino acids. Germline CDR1 reads SNHLY; CDR2 reads FYNNEI. The CDR3 DNA reads TGTGCCAGCAGGGTAGGACAGGCTGGCTACGAGCAGTACTTC. It specifies CASRVGQAGYEQYF. The variable domain in full, completed from reference TRBV2 and TRBJ2-7, reads EPEVTQTPSHQVTQMGQEVILRCVPISNHLYFYWYRQILGQKVEFLVSFYNNEISEKSEIFDDQFSVERPDGSNFTLKIRSTKLEDSAMYFCASRVGQAGYEQYFGPGTRLTVT.